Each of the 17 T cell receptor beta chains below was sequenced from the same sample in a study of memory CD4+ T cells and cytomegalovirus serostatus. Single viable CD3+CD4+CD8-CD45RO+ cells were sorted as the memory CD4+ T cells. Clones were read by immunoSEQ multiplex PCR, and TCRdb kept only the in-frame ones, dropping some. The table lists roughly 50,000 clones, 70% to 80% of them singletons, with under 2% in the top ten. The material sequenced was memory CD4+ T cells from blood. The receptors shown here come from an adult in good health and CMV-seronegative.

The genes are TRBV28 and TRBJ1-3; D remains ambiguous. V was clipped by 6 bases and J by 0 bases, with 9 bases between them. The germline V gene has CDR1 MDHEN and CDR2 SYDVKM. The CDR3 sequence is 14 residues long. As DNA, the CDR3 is TGTGCCAGCAGCCGAGAGAGCTCTGGAAACACCATATATTTT. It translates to CASSRESSGNTIYF.

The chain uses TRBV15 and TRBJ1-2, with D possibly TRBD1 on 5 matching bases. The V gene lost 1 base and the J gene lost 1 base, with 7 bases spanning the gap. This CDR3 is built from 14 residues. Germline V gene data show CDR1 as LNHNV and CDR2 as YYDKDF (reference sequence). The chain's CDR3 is CATSRGQNNYGYTF. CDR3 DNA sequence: TGTGCCACCAGCAGAGGACAGAATAACTATGGCTACACCTTC. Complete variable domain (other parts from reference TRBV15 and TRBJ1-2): DAMVIQNPRYQVTQFGKPVTLSCSQTLNHNVMYWYQQKSSQAPKLLFHYYDKDFNNEADTPDNFQSRRPNTSFCFLDIRSPGLGDTAMYLCATSRGQNNYGYTFGSGTRLTVV.

CDR3 bases: TGTGCCAGCTGCCTGTCGGGGGGTCAGCCCCAGCATTTT. Its translation: CASCLSGGQPQHF. The chain joins TRBV18 to TRBJ1-5; possibly TRBD1 for D (5 bases). Trimming took off 7 bases at V and 6 bases at J, with 13 bases between the two ends. CDR1 and CDR2 (germline): KGHSH, LQKENI. The CDR3 consists of 13 residues.

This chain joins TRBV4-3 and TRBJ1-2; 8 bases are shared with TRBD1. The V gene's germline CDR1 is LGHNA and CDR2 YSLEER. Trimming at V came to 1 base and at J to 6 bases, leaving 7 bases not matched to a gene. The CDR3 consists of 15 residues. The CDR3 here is CASSQVPGQANGYTF. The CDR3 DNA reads TGCGCCAGCAGCCAAGTTCCGGGACAGGCGAATGGCTACACCTTC.

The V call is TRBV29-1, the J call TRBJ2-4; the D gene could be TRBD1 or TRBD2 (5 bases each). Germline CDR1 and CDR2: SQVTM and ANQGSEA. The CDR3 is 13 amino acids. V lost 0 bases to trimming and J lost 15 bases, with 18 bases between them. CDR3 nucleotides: TGCAGCGTTGAAGATCGGGGCGCCCAAATGGCGTACTTC. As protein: CSVEDRGAQMAYF.

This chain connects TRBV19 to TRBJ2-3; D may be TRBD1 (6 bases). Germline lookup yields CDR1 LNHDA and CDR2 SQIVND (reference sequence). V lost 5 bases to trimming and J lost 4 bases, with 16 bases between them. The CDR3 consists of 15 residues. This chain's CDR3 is CASSPGVRDADTQYF. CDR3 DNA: TGTGCCAGTAGTCCAGGGGTCCGGGACGCAGATACGCAGTATTTT.

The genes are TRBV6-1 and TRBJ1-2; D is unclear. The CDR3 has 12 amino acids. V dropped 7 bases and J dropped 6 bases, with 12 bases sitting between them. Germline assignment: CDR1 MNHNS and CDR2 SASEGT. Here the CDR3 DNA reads TGTGCCAGCACCTCCACCACCCATGGCTACACCTTC. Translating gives CASTSTTHGYTF.

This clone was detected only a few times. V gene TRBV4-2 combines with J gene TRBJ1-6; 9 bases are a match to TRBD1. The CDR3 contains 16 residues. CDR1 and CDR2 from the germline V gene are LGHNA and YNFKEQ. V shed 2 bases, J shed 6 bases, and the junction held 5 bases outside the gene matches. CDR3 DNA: TGTGCCAGCAGCCAACTGACAGGGGGAGGTAATTCACCCCTCCACTTT. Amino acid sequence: CASSQLTGGGNSPLHF.

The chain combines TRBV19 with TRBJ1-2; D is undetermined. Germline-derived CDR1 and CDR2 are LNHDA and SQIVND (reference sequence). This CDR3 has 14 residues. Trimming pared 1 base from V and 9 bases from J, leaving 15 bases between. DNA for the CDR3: TGTGCCAGTAGTATAGGTATGGCAGGCGGTAGCTACACCTTC. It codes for CASSIGMAGGSYTF.

The CDR3 region has the DNA TGTGCCAGCAGTTCCCCCGCCAGGGAAAGGGGATCTGCGCAGTATTTT. Translation gives CASSSPARERGSAQYF. The chain carries TRBV28 and TRBJ2-3; perhaps TRBD1 as D (5 bases). Trimming cost V 4 bases and J 10 bases, with 24 bases left between them. CDR1 MDHEN and CDR2 SYDVKM come from the germline V gene. The CDR3 consists of 16 residues.

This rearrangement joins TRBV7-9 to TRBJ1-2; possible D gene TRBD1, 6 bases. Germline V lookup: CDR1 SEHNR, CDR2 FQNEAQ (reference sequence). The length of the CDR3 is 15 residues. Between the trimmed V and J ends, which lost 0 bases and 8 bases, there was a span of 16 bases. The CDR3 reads CASSLAKAVQGGYTF. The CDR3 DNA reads TGTGCCAGCAGCTTAGCGAAGGCCGTTCAGGGGGGCTACACCTTC.

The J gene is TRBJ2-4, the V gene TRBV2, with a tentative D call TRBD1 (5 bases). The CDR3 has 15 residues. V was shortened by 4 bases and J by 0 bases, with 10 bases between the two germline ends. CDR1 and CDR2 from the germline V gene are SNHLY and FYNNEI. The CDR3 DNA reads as TGTGCCAGCAGTGGGAACAGGCTAGCCAAAAACATTCAGTACTTC. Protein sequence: CASSGNRLAKNIQYF.

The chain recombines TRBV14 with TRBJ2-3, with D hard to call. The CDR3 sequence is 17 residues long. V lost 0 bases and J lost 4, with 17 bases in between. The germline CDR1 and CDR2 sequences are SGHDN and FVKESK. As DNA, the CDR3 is TGTGCCAGCAGCCAAGATGGAAACTTTCTCAGAGCAGATACGCAGTATTTT. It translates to CASSQDGNFLRADTQYF.

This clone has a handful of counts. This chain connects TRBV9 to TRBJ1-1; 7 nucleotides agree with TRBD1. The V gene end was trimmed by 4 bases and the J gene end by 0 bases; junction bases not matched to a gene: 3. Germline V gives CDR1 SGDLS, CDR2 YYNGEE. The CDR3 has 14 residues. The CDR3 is CASSQGQLNTEAFF. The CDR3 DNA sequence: TGTGCCAGCAGCCAGGGACAGCTGAACACTGAAGCTTTCTTT.

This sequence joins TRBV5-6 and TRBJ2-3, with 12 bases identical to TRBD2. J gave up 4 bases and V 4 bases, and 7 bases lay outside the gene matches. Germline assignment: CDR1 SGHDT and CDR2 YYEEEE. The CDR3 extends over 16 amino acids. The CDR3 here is CASSASTSGRPDTQYF. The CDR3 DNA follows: TGTGCCAGCAGCGCTTCTACTAGCGGGAGGCCAGATACGCAGTATTTT. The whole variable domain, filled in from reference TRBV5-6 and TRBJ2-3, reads DAGVTQSPTHLIKTRGQQVTLRCSPKSGHDTVSWYQQALGQGPQFIFQYYEEEERQRGNFPDRFSGHQFPNYSSELNVNALLLGDSALYLCASSASTSGRPDTQYFGPGTRLTVL.

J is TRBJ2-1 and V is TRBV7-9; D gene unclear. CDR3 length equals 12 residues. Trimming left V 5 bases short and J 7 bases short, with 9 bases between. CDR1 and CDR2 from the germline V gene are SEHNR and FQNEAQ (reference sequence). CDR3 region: CASSPGWNEQFF. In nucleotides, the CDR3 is TGTGCCAGCAGCCCAGGCTGGAATGAGCAGTTCTTC.

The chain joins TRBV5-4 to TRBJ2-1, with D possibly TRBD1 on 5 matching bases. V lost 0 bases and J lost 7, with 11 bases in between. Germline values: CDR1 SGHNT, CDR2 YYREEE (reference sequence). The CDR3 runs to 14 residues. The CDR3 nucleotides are TGTGCCAGCAGCTTGGTAGGGGCTGGGAATGAGCAGTTCTTC. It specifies CASSLVGAGNEQFF.